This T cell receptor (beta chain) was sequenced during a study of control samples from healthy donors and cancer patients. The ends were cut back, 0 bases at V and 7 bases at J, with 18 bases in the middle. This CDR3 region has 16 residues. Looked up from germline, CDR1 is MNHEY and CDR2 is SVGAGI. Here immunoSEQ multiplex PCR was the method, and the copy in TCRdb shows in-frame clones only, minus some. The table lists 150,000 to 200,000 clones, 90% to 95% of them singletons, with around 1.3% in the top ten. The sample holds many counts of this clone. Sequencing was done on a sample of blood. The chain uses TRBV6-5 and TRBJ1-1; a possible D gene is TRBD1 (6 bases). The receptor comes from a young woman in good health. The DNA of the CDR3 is TGTGCCAGCAGTTACTCGAGAATCGGGACACACAGTGAAGCTTTCTTT. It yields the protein CASSYSRIGTHSEAFF.